This TCR beta chain came from a study of T cells in Graves' hyperthyroidism and ophthalmopathy. Study in general: Upon initial diagnosis and before any treatment, peripheral blood was collected.

Study-level points and caveats: In blood, most of the thyroid clonotypes expanded above 0.001 were also present. Ophthalmopathy onset followed model prediction by a median approximately 7 months. A 13 V-J signature model discriminated ophthalmopathy versus stable hyperthyroidism.

V was clipped by 3 bases and J by 8 bases; unmatched bases: 13. This CDR3 has 17 residues. Germline CDR1 is LGHNA and CDR2 is YSLEER. TCR beta CDR3 region amplification was performed from RNA transcripts. First-round RT-PCR targeting the TCR CDR3 was performed with the HTBI primer set. TCRdb itself ran the multiplex PCR reads through MiXCR, one entry per CDR3 protein. The sample has 490,000 or so distinct CDR3 sequences; around 16% are singletons. This clonotype was seen more than once but under ten times. Antigen unknown. The TCR was taken from a woman in her 30s with Graves' ophthalmopathy. The chain combines TRBV4-3 with TRBJ1-2; 12 positions agree with TRBD1. Input material: blood. The CDR3 bases are TGCGCCAGCAGCCATCAGATACCAGGGACAGGGGGCGTCGGCTACACCTTC. Its protein product is CASSHQIPGTGGVGYTF.